The 27 T cell receptor beta chains reported below all come from one sample, sequenced in a study of T-cell reconstitution after alpha-beta-depleted transplantation in children. Unique molecular identifiers were used in preparing the TCRbeta library. MiXCR was run by TCRdb on the PCR reads, yielding one entry per CDR3 protein. This sample yields some 600,000 distinct CDR3 sequences, of which over 15% are seen a single time; 0.8% to 1.1% belongs to the top ten. Sequenced material: PBMCs from the stem cell graft donor, taken from the stem cell graft. Receptors originate from a human donor who donated a stem cell graft to a child with acute myeloid leukemia.

J is TRBJ2-3 and V is TRBV20-1, with 8 bases aligning to TRBD1. Unmatched junction bases numbered 7, after V lost 6 bases and J lost 2 bases. This CDR3 is 14 amino acids long. Germline V gene data show CDR1 as DFQATT and CDR2 as SNEGSKA (reference sequence). Written as DNA, the CDR3 is TGCAGTGCGTCAGGACAGGGAAACACAGATACGCAGTATTTT. The encoded protein is CSASGQGNTDTQYF.

The chain links TRBV6-1 to TRBJ2-3; 10 bases match TRBD2. With V trimmed by 4 bases and J by 6 bases, 10 bases remained unmatched. In germline, CDR1 is MNHNS, CDR2 SASEGT. The CDR3 runs to 16 residues. CDR3 protein: CASSALAGALRDTQYF. The CDR3 region has the DNA TGTGCCAGCAGTGCCCTAGCGGGGGCCCTCCGGGATACGCAGTATTTT.

This clonotype has at least ten counts. This chain uses TRBV10-3 with TRBJ2-7, with 8 bases fitting TRBD2. CDR1 is ENHRY and CDR2 is SYGVKD in the germline V gene. The ends lost 3 bases at V and 2 bases at J; junction bases unmatched: 0. The CDR3 extends over 13 amino acids. Here the CDR3 reads CAISDGGAYEQYF. For the CDR3, the DNA is TGTGCCATCAGTGACGGGGGGGCCTACGAGCAGTACTTC.

With respect to this clonotype: A much larger clone is a single base away; this may be a read error. V is TRBV20-1 and J is TRBJ2-7; TRBD2 matches 12 bases. The V gene's germline CDR1 is DFQATT and CDR2 SNEGSKA (reference sequence). The CDR3 is 16 residues long. CDR3 coding DNA: TGCAGAGCTAGAGATTCAACTAGCGGGGGGTACTACGAGCAGTACTTC. Translated, it gives CRARDSTSGGYYEQYF.

This clonotype was counted a few times. The chain employs TRBV20-1 and TRBJ1-1, with D unclear. The germline CDR1 and CDR2 sequences are DFQATT and SNEGSKA (reference sequence). CDR3 length equals 14 residues. V lost 5 bases and J 0 bases, leaving 13 bases between the germline ends. In nucleotides, the CDR3 is TGCAGTGCTCCGTCGGAGCCTATGAACACTGAAGCTTTCTTT. Protein product: CSAPSEPMNTEAFF.

This chain connects TRBV13 to TRBJ1-1; no clear D gene. Between the trimmed V and J ends, which lost 5 bases and 5 bases, there was a span of 12 bases. The CDR3 consists of 13 residues. Germline CDR1 is PRHDT and CDR2 is FYEKMQ (reference sequence). CDR3 DNA sequence: TGTGCCAGCAGCGCAACCGGGTGGACTGAAGCTTTCTTT. Translated: CASSATGWTEAFF.

This clonotype was detected a few times. The rearrangement joins TRBV12-3 or TRBV12-4 to TRBJ1-2; TRBD1 matches at 7 bases. The CDR3 runs to 15 residues. V was pared by 4 bases and J by 0 bases, with 5 bases of the junction left unmatched. CDR3 sequence reads: CASSSTDRPNYGYTF. Written as DNA, the CDR3 is TGTGCCAGCAGTTCTACGGACAGGCCTAACTATGGCTACACCTTC.

This clonotype has ten or more counts. The V and J genes are TRBV7-2 and TRBJ1-6; the D is unclear. V dropped 5 bases and J dropped 7 bases, with 15 bases sitting between them. Germline CDR1 and CDR2: SGHTA and FQGNSA. The CDR3 is 15 amino acids. CDR3 sequence: CASSLLRERNSPLHF. The CDR3 bases are TGTGCCAGCAGCCTCTTGAGGGAGCGGAATTCACCCCTCCACTTT.

This clonotype was seen at least ten times. This chain uses TRBV12-3 or TRBV12-4 with TRBJ2-7; either TRBD1 or TRBD2 may fit D (5 bases each). Trimming left V 5 bases short and J 0 bases short, with 11 bases between. The CDR3 covers 14 residues. The CDR3 loop is CASSPWGSSYEQYF. CDR3 nucleotide sequence: TGTGCCAGCAGTCCGTGGGGGTCCTCCTACGAGCAGTACTTC.

This clonotype has a handful of counts. This chain joins TRBV20-1 and TRBJ2-1; 12 positions agree with TRBD2. There are 16 residues in the CDR3. From germline, CDR1 is DFQATT and CDR2 SNEGSKA (reference sequence). J was trimmed by 3 bases and V by 3 bases; bases with no gene match: 6. CDR3 in amino acids: CSARSTSGGLYNEQFF. CDR3 coding DNA: TGCAGTGCTAGGTCGACTAGCGGGGGTCTCTACAATGAGCAGTTCTTC.

This clonotype has more than one count but fewer than ten. The CDR3 spells CSVGSPGQDMNTEAFF. The CDR3 bases are TGCAGCGTCGGAAGCCCGGGACAGGACATGAACACTGAAGCTTTCTTT. This sequence joins TRBV29-1 and TRBJ1-1, with 8 bases lining up with TRBD1. The CDR3 covers 16 residues. In germline, CDR1 is SQVTM, CDR2 ANQGSEA. V dropped 6 bases and J dropped 0; count of bases not matched to a gene: 12.

This clonotype has a count of ten or more. The chain combines TRBV7-2 with TRBJ2-3; 8 bases line up with TRBD1. The CDR3 loop spans 17 amino acids. The germline V gene encodes CDR1 SGHTA and CDR2 FQGNSA. With V trimmed by 1 base and J by 1 base, 7 bases remained unmatched. The CDR3 spells CASSLGDRGHRTDTQYF. CDR3 coding DNA: TGTGCCAGCAGCTTAGGCGACAGGGGCCACCGCACAGATACGCAGTATTTT.

This clonotype was recorded many times. This sequence joins TRBV7-2 and TRBJ2-3; the D gene is possibly TRBD1 (5 bases). V lost 7 bases, J lost 10 bases, and 15 bases lay in between. Germline V gene lookup returns CDR1 SGHTA and CDR2 FQGNSA. The CDR3 runs to 12 residues. CDR3 residues: CASTPRRGAQYF. For the CDR3, the DNA is TGTGCCAGCACCCCCCGAAGGGGTGCGCAGTATTTT.

This clonotype was found a few times. The chain has TRBV12-3 or TRBV12-4 and TRBJ1-4; 9 nucleotides match TRBD1. The CDR3 sequence is 15 residues long. With V trimmed by 3 bases and J by 5 bases, 4 bases remained unmatched. CDR3 nucleotides: TGTGCCAGCAGTTTCGGACAGGGGACGAATGAAAAACTGTTTTTT. Encoded protein: CASSFGQGTNEKLFF.

This clonotype was detected ten times or more. The V call is TRBV20-1, the J call TRBJ1-1; 7 nucleotides line up with TRBD1. Looked up from germline, CDR1 is DFQATT and CDR2 is SNEGSKA (reference sequence). V shed 6 bases and J 0 bases; nucleotides not matched to a gene: 7. CDR3 length: 14 amino acids. Written as DNA, the CDR3 is TGCAGTGCCCCCAGACAGGGTATGAACACTGAAGCTTTCTTT. Translated: CSAPRQGMNTEAFF.

The J gene is TRBJ1-1, the V gene TRBV6-1, with 9 bases aligning to TRBD1. CDR1 is MNHNS, CDR2 SASEGT, per germline. CDR3 length equals 16 residues. V was pared by 6 bases and J by 6 bases, with 14 bases of the junction left unmatched. In nucleotides, the CDR3 is TGTGCCAGCAGCCCCCCGGGACAGGGAGGATACGCTGAAGCTTTCTTT. Translating it yields CASSPPGQGGYAEAFF.

The chain joins TRBV12-3 or TRBV12-4 to TRBJ2-3; maybe TRBD1 (5 bases). Deletions cut 6 bases from V and 3 bases from J, with 13 bases between. The CDR3 loop spans 14 amino acids. The CDR3 bases are TGTGCCAGCAGCCTTTTAGGGGATACAGATACGCAGTATTTT. It codes for CASSLLGDTDTQYF.

V gene TRBV5-1 combines with J gene TRBJ2-1; D possibly corresponds to TRBD1 (5 bases). The germline V gene encodes CDR1 SGHRS and CDR2 YFSETQ. V was shortened by 3 bases and J by 3 bases, with 13 bases between the two germline ends. The CDR3 loop spans 15 amino acids. CDR3 bases: TGCGCCAGCAGCTCTGACAGCATCTACTACAATGAGCAGTTCTTC. Translated: CASSSDSIYYNEQFF.

This clonotype has only a few counts. The V and J genes are TRBV10-3 and TRBJ2-1, with D perhaps TRBD2 (5 bases). Germline V gene lookup returns CDR1 ENHRY and CDR2 SYGVKD. The CDR3 has 16 residues. Trimming removed 2 bases from V and 2 bases from J, with 13 bases in between. CDR3 amino acids: CAISEPDRGAYNEQFF. CDR3 bases: TGTGCCATCAGTGAGCCAGATCGGGGAGCCTACAATGAGCAGTTCTTC.

There are a few counts of this clonotype. V gene TRBV7-9 combines with J gene TRBJ1-1, with no clear D. CDR1 and CDR2 from the germline V gene are SEHNR and FQNEAQ (reference sequence). This CDR3 has 12 residues. The V gene lost 4 bases and the J gene lost 6 bases, with 9 bases spanning the gap. CDR3 in amino acids: CASSSSGAEAFF. The CDR3 DNA sequence: TGTGCCAGCAGCTCCTCGGGCGCTGAAGCTTTCTTT. The whole variable domain, remainder taken from reference TRBV7-9 and TRBJ1-1, is DTGVSQNPRHKITKRGQNVTFRCDPISEHNRLYWYRQTLGQGPEFLTYFQNEAQLEKSRLLSDRFSAERPKGSFSTLEIQRTEQGDSAMYLCASSSSGAEAFFGQGTRLTVV.

Points on this clonotype: The germline gene is not matched at one end of the junction; a read error may be the cause. The genes are TRBV20-1 and TRBJ2-2; the D gene is possibly TRBD2 (7 bases). This CDR3 is 16 amino acids long. Germline V gene sequence: CDR1 DFQATT, CDR2 SNEGSKA (reference sequence). CDR3 amino acids: CCAPILGGGTTGELFF. CDR3 bases: TGCTGTGCTCCCATTTTGGGGGGGGGCACCACCGGGGAGCTGTTTTTT.

This clonotype occurred a few times. V gene TRBV30 combines with J gene TRBJ2-3; D is uncertain. Germline V gene sequence: CDR1 GTSNPN, CDR2 SVGIG (reference sequence). The CDR3 is made up of 12 amino acids. Trimming pared 2 bases from V and 6 bases from J, leaving 9 bases between. The CDR3 reads CAWSRVPDTQYF. The CDR3 DNA reads as TGTGCCTGGAGTCGAGTGCCCGATACGCAGTATTTT. Using reference TRBV30 and TRBJ2-3 for the parts outside the CDR3, the full variable domain is SQTIHQWPATLVQPVGSPLSLECTVEGTSNPNLYWYRQAAGRGLQLLFYSVGIGQISSEVPQNLSASRPQDRQFILSSKKLLLSDSGFYLCAWSRVPDTQYFGPGTRLTVL.

This sequence joins TRBV20-1 and TRBJ1-2; 10 bases match TRBD1. With 6 bases clipped from V and 2 bases from J, the junction kept 9 bases outside the gene matches. The length of the CDR3 is 15 residues. Germline V gives CDR1 DFQATT, CDR2 SNEGSKA (reference sequence). CDR3 DNA sequence: TGCAGTGCCATAGGGGGACAGGGGCGAAACTATGGCTACACCTTC. The encoded protein is CSAIGGQGRNYGYTF.

This clonotype was seen ten or more times. The chain has TRBV7-2 and TRBJ2-1; 13 bases map to TRBD2. Per germline, CDR1 SGHTA and CDR2 FQGNSA. V shed 5 bases and J 7 bases; nucleotides not matched to a gene: 2. CDR3 size: 14 residues. The CDR3 reads CASSATSGGNEQFF. CDR3 bases: TGTGCCAGCAGCGCGACTAGCGGGGGGAATGAGCAGTTCTTC. Supplemented by reference TRBV7-2 and TRBJ2-1, the full variable domain reads GAGVSQSPSNKVTEKGKDVELRCDPISGHTALYWYRQSLGQGLEFLIYFQGNSAPDKSGLPSDRFSAERTGGSVSTLTIQRTQQEDSAVYLCASSATSGGNEQFFGPGTRLTVL.

Only a few counts were recorded for this clonotype. The J gene is TRBJ1-1, the V gene TRBV7-9; D call uncertain. V lost 3 bases to trimming and J lost 5 bases, with 10 bases between them. CDR1 and CDR2 (germline): SEHNR, FQNEAQ (reference sequence). The CDR3 consists of 13 residues. CDR3 sequence: CASSLPRSTEAFF. For the CDR3, the DNA is TGTGCCAGCAGCTTGCCAAGGTCTACTGAAGCTTTCTTT.

Many counts were recorded for this clonotype. This sequence joins TRBV7-2 and TRBJ2-1, with D possibly matching TRBD2 (6 bases). Trimming pared 5 bases from V and 6 bases from J, leaving 11 bases between. The germline V gene has CDR1 SGHTA and CDR2 FQGNSA. This CDR3 spans 13 amino acids. CDR3 amino acids: CASSPLGGNEQFF. The CDR3 bases are TGTGCCAGCAGCCCCCTGGGAGGCAATGAGCAGTTCTTC.

The table lists this clonotype with many counts. This rearrangement joins TRBV20-1 to TRBJ2-7; TRBD1 matches 7 bases. The CDR3 sequence is 15 residues long. The J segment lost 2 bases and the V segment lost 5 bases, leaving 12 bases of the junction unmatched. Germline CDR1 DFQATT, CDR2 SNEGSKA (reference sequence). The CDR3 region is CSARWDSSFTYEQYF. CDR3 in DNA: TGCAGTGCTCGGTGGGACAGTTCCTTTACCTACGAGCAGTACTTC.